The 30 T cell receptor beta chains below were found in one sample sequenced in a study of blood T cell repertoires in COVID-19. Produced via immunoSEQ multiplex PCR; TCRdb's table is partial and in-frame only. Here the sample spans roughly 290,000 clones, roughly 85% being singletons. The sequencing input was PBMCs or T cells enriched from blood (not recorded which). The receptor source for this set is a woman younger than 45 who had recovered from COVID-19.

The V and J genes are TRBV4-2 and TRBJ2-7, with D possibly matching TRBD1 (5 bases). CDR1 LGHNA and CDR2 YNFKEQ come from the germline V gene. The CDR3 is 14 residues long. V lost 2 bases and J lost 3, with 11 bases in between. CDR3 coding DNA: TGTGCCAGCAGCCAACCCCCAACAGGCTACGAGCAGTACTTC. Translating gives CASSQPPTGYEQYF.

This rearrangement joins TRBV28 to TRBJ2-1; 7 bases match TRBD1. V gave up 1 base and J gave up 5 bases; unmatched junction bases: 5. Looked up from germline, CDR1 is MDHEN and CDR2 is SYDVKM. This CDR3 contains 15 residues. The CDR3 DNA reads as TGTGCCAGCAGTTTATACGGGACAGACAACAATGAGCAGTTCTTC. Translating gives CASSLYGTDNNEQFF.

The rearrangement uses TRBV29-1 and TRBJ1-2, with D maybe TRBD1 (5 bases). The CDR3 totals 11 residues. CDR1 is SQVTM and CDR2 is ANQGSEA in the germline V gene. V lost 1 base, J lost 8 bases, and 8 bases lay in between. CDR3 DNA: TGCAGCGTTGAAGCGGGGGGAGGCTACACCTTC. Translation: CSVEAGGGYTF.

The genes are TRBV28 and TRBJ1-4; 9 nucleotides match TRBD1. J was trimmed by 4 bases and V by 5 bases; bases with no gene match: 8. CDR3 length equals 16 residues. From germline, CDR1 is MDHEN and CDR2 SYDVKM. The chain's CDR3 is CASSVPGQGHNEKLFF. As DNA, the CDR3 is TGTGCCAGCAGTGTCCCGGGACAGGGACATAATGAAAAACTGTTTTTT.

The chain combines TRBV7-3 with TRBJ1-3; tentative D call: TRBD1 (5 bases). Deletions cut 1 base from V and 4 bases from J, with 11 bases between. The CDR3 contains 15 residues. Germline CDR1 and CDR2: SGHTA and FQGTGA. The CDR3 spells CASSLSQGVGNTIYF. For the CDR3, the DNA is TGTGCCAGCAGCTTAAGTCAAGGGGTGGGAAACACCATATATTTT.

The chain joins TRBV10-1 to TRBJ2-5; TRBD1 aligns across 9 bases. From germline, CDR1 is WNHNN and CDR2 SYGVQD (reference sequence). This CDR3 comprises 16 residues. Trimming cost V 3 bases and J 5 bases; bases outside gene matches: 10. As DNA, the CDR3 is TGCGCCAGCAGTGATAGTGACAGGGGGGAAGAGGAGACCCAGTACTTC. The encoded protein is CASSDSDRGEEETQYF.

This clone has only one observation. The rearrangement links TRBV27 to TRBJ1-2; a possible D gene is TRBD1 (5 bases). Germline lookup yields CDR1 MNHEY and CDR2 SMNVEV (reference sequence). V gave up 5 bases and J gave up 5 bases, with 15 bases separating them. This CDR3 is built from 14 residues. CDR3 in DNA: TGTGCCAGCAGTAGCTTGACAGCCGCATATGGCTACACCTTC. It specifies CASSSLTAAYGYTF.

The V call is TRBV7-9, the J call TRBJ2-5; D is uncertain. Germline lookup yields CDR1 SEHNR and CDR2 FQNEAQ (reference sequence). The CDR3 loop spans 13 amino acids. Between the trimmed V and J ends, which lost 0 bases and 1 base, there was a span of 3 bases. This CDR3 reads CASSLAAQETQYF. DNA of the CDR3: TGTGCCAGCAGCTTAGCGGCCCAAGAGACCCAGTACTTC.

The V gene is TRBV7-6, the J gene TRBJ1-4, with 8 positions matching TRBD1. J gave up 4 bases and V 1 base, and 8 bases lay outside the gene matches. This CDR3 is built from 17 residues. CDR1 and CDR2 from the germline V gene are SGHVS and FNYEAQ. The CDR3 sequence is CASSLGYRGRINEKLFF. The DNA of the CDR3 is TGTGCCAGCAGCTTAGGTTACAGGGGGAGAATTAATGAAAAACTGTTTTTT. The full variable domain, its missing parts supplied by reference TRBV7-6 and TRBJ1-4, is GAGVSQSPRYKVTKRGQDVALRCDPISGHVSLYWYRQALGQGPEFLTYFNYEAQQDKSGLPNDRFSAERPEGSISTLTIQRTEQRDSAMYRCASSLGYRGRINEKLFFGSGTQLSVL.

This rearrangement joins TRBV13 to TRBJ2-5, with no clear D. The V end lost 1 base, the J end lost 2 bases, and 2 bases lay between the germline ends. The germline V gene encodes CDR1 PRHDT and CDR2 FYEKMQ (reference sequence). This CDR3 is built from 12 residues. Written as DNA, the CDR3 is TGTGCCAGCAGCTTAGCTCAAGAGACCCAGTACTTC. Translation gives CASSLAQETQYF.

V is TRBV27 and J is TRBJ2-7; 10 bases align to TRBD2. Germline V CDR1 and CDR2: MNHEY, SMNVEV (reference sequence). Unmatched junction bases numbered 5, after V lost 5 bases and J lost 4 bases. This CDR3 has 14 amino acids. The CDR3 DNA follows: TGTGCCAGCAGTAGACTAGCGGGTACATACGAGCAGTACTTC. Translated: CASSRLAGTYEQYF.

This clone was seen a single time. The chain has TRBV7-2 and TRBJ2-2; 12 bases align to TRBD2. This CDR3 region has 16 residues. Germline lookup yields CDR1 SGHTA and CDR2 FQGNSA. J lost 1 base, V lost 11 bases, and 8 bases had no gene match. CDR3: CARDPSGRVNTGELFF. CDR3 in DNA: TGTGCCCGAGACCCTAGCGGGAGGGTGAACACCGGGGAGCTGTTTTTT.

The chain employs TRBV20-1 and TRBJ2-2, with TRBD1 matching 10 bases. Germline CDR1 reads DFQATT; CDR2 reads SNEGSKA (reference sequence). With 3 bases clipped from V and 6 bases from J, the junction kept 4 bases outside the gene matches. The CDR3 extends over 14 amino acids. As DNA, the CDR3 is TGCAGTGCTAGTATGACAGGGGGCTCCGGGGAGCTGTTTTTT. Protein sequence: CSASMTGGSGELFF.

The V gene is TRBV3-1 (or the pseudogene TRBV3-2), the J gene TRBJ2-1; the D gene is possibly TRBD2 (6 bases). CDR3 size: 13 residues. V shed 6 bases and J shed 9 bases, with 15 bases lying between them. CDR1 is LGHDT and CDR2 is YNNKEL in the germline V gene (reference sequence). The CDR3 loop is CASRLTSRSEQFF. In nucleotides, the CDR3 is TGTGCCAGCAGGTTGACTAGTAGGAGTGAGCAGTTCTTC.

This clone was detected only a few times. The CDR3 here is CASSRGQGTDTEAFF. CDR3 bases: TGTGCCAGCAGCCGCGGACAGGGGACGGACACTGAAGCTTTCTTT. The rearrangement links TRBV4-2 to TRBJ1-1; 9 positions match TRBD1. Trimming at V came to 4 bases and at J to 3 bases, leaving 6 bases not matched to a gene. CDR3 size: 15 residues. CDR1 LGHNA and CDR2 YNFKEQ come from the germline V gene.

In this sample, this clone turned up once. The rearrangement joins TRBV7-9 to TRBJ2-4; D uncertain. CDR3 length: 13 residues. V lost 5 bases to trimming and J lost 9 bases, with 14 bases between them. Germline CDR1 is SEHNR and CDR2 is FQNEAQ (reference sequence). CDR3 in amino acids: CASSPTIVLIQYF. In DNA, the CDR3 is TGTGCCAGCAGCCCTACGATCGTCCTCATTCAGTACTTC.

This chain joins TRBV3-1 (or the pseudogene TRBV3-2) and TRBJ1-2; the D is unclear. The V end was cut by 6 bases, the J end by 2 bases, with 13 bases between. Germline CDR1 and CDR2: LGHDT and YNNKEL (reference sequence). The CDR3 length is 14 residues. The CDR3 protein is CASREGGSNYGYTF. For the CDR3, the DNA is TGTGCCAGCAGGGAAGGAGGGAGCAACTATGGCTACACCTTC.

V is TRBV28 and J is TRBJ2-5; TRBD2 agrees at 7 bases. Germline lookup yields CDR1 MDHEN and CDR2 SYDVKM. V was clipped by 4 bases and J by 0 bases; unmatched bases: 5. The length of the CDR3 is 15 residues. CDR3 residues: CASSWGGSYQETQYF. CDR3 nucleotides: TGTGCCAGCAGTTGGGGAGGGTCCTACCAAGAGACCCAGTACTTC.

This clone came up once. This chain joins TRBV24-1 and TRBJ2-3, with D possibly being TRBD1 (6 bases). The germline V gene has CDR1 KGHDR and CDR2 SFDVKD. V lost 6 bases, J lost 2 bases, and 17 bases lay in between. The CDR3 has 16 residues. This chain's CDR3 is CATSSGWDTYTDTQYF. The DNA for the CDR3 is TGTGCCACCAGTTCAGGCTGGGACACCTACACAGATACGCAGTATTTT.

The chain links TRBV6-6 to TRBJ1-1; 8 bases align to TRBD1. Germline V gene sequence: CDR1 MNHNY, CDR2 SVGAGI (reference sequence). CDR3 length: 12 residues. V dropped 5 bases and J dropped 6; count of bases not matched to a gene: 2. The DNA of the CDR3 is TGTGCCAGCAGTCTGACAGGGGCTGAAGCTTTCTTT. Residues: CASSLTGAEAFF.

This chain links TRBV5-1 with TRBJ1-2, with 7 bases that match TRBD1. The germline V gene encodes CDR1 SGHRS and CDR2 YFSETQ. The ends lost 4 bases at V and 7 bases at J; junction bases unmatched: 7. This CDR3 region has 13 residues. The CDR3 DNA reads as TGCGCCAGCAGCAGGGGGCCCGGGGGTGGCTACACCTTC. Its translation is CASSRGPGGGYTF.

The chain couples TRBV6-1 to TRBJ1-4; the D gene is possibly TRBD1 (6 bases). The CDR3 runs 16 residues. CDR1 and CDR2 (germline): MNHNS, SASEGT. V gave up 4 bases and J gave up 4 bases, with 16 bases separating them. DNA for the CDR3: TGTGCCAGCAGTGTCCGTCTGGACAGCCTTAATGAAAAACTGTTTTTT. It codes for CASSVRLDSLNEKLFF.

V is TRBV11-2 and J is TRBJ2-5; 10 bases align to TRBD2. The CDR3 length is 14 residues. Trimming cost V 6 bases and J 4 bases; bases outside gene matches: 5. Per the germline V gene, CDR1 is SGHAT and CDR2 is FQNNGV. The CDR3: CASSAGLAVETQYF. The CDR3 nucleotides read TGTGCCAGCAGTGCTGGACTAGCGGTAGAGACCCAGTACTTC. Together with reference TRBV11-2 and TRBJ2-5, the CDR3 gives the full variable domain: EAGVAQSPRYKIIEKRQSVAFWCNPISGHATLYWYQQILGQGPKLLIQFQNNGVVDDSQLPKDRFSAERLKGVDSTLKIQPAKLEDSAVYLCASSAGLAVETQYFGPGTRLLVL.

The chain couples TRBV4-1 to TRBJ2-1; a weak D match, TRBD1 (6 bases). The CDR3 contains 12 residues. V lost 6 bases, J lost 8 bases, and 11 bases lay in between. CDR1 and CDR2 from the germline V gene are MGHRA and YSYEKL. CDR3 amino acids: CASRKGVDEQFF. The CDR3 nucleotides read TGCGCCAGCAGGAAGGGGGTAGATGAGCAGTTCTTC.

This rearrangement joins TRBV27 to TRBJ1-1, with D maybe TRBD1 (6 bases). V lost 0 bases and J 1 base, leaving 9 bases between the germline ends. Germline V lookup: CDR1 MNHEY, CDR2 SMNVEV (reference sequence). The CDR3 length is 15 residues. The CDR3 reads CASSLSRRGNTEAFF. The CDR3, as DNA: TGTGCCAGCAGTTTATCCCGCAGGGGGAACACTGAAGCTTTCTTT.

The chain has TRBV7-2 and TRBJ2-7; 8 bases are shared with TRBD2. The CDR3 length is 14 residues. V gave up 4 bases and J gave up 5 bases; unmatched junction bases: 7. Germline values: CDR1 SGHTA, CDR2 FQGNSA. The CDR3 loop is CASSSRGGDHEQYF. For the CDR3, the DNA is TGTGCCAGCAGCTCCCGGGGGGGGGACCACGAGCAGTACTTC.

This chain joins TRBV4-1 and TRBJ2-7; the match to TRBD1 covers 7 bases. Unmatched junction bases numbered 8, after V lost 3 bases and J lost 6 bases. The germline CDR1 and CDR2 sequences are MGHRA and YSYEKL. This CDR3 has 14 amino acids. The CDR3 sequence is CASSHRTGVGEQYF. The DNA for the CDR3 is TGCGCCAGCAGCCATCGGACAGGCGTCGGCGAGCAGTACTTC.

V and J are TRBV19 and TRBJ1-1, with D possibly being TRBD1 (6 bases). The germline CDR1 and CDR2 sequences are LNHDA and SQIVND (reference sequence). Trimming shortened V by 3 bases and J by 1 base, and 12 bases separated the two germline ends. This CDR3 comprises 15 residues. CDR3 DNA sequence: TGTGCCAGTAGTATGTCTCAGGGGTGGAACACTGAAGCTTTCTTT. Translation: CASSMSQGWNTEAFF.

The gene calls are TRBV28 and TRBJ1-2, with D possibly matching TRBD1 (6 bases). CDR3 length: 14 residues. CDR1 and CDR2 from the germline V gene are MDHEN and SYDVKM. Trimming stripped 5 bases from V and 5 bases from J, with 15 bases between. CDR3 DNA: TGTGCCAGCAGTCTCAGGACAGCCGTTTATGGCTACACCTTC. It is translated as CASSLRTAVYGYTF.

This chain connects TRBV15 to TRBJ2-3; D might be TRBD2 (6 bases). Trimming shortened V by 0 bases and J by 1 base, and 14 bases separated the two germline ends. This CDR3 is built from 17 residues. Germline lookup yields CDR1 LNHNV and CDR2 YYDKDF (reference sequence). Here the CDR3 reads CATSRDWRGRGTDTQYF. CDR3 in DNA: TGTGCCACCAGCAGAGATTGGAGGGGACGGGGCACAGATACGCAGTATTTT.